Only a few counts were recorded for the clone carrying this T cell receptor beta chain. As yet, its antigen is unknown. V lost 4 bases to trimming and J lost 0 bases; unmatched junction nucleotides: 9. The CDR3 loop spans 17 amino acids. Germline V lookup: CDR1 LNHDA, CDR2 SQIVND (reference sequence). Sequencing was at survey level. Per the authors' pipeline: The detection floor for productive clonotype frequency was 2.59 x 10-5. Some clones are missing from TCRdb's copy, which holds only in-frame ones; the method was immunoSEQ multiplex PCR. V, J and clone size derive from that table, while D and trimming were established from the DNA sequence. The profile covers about 45,000 clones, with about 86% appearing a single time and 2.6% taken by the ten largest. This sample was taken from a study of STAT5B mutations in CD4+ large granular lymphocyte leukemia. Findings of the study overall: Main leukemic clonotypes were patient-specific, but roughly 25% appeared at low frequency elsewhere.

What was sequenced was CD4+ T cells from blood buffy coats. The chain joins TRBV19 to TRBJ1-5, with TRBD1 matching 7 bases. The sequence was obtained from a human donor in good health. CDR3 sequence (DNA): TGTGCCAGTAGTACCCCTTCCGGGACAGCTAGCAATCAGCCCCAGCATTTT. Translating it yields CASSTPSGTASNQPQHF.